These 31 T cell receptor beta chains originate from one sample sequenced in a study of T cell responses to AZD1222 COVID-19 vaccine (dated by TCRdb to the early 2020s). To prepare the library, the immunoSEQ multiplex PCR assay was applied. Sourced from immuneACCESS, this table was stored by TCRdb with only in-frame sequences that have V and J called. A share of the clones is absent; for the studies checked, an unresolved V gene accounts for under half, and the remainder has no known explanation. A total of 70,000 or so clones appear in this sample, approximately 79% of them only once. Around 25% of the sample belongs to the ten largest clones. The meaning of the sample's time point label: baseline before first vaccination. The sample's treatment or condition label, decoded: meningococcal conjugate vaccine given as trial control. The sample was peripheral blood, taken on day 0 of MenACWY control vaccination. These TCRs come from an adult in good health.

This clone has a handful of counts. The CDR3 nucleotides read TGTGCCAGCAGCCAACGGGCCTATGGCTACACCTTC. This codes for CASSQRAYGYTF. The V call is TRBV12-3 or TRBV12-4, the J call TRBJ1-2; D call uncertain. V lost 6 bases and J lost 4, with 9 bases in between. The CDR3 is made up of 12 amino acids.

This sequence joins TRBV29-1 and TRBJ1-1; TRBD1 might be the D (6 bases). Trimming stripped 5 bases from V and 2 bases from J, with 15 bases between. The length of the CDR3 is 14 residues. Germline lookup yields CDR1 SQVTM and CDR2 ANQGSEA. CDR3 region: CSVLPTGFNTEAFF. As DNA, the CDR3 is TGCAGCGTTTTGCCCACAGGGTTCAACACTGAAGCTTTCTTT.

For the CDR3, the DNA is TGTGCCAGCAGCTTCGGGGACGCGAACACCGGGGAGCTGTTTTTT. It yields the protein CASSFGDANTGELFF. The chain combines TRBV11-3 with TRBJ2-2; the D gene could be TRBD1 or TRBD2 (5 bases each). The CDR3 extends over 15 amino acids. Looked up from germline, CDR1 is SGHNT and CDR2 is YENEEA. V lost 3 bases and J 0 bases, leaving 8 bases between the germline ends.

V gene TRBV11-2 combines with J gene TRBJ2-1, with TRBD2 matching over 11 bases. The junction had 2 bases not matched to a gene; V was cut back by 6 bases and J by 4 bases. Germline CDR1 reads SGHAT; CDR2 reads FQNNGV. The CDR3 has 14 residues. The CDR3 region is CASRPSGGYNEQFF. As DNA, the CDR3 is TGTGCCAGCAGACCTAGCGGGGGGTACAATGAGCAGTTCTTC.

This rearrangement joins TRBV5-1 to TRBJ2-1; 11 bases align to TRBD2. V was pared by 4 bases and J by 7 bases, with 4 bases of the junction left unmatched. Germline values: CDR1 SGHRS, CDR2 YFSETQ. This CDR3 has 14 residues. CDR3 in amino acids: CASSQTSGNNEQFF. CDR3 bases: TGCGCCAGCAGCCAGACTAGCGGGAATAATGAGCAGTTCTTC.

The rearrangement links TRBV19 to TRBJ1-2; 9 positions match TRBD1. V shed 4 bases and J 8 bases; nucleotides not matched to a gene: 8. CDR3 length: 14 residues. Per the germline V gene, CDR1 is LNHDA and CDR2 is SQIVND (reference sequence). CDR3 residues: CASSRDRDRQGYTF. The DNA of the CDR3 is TGTGCCAGTAGTAGGGACAGGGACCGGCAGGGCTACACCTTC. Full variable domain (remainder filled in from reference TRBV19 and TRBJ1-2): DGGITQSPKYLFRKEGQNVTLSCEQNLNHDAMYWYRQDPGQGLRLIYYSQIVNDFQKGDIAEGYSVSREKKESFPLTVTSAQKNPTAFYLCASSRDRDRQGYTFGSGTRLTVV.

This clone occurred a few times. The chain combines TRBV28 with TRBJ2-4, with TRBD2 identical over 7 bases. The CDR3 is 16 amino acids. CDR1 is MDHEN, CDR2 SYDVKM, per germline. The trim removed 11 bases at V and 3 bases at J, leaving 16 bases unmatched. The CDR3 DNA is TGTGCCTCCAGAGCGGGGACTCCCGAGGGCAAAAACATTCAGTACTTC. Amino acid sequence: CASRAGTPEGKNIQYF.

This chain connects TRBV19 to TRBJ1-4, with 7 nucleotides matching TRBD1. With 4 bases clipped from V and 8 bases from J, the junction kept 7 bases outside the gene matches. The CDR3 runs to 14 residues. Germline V gene data show CDR1 as LNHDA and CDR2 as SQIVND (reference sequence). In DNA, the CDR3 is TGTGCCAGTAGTAGTCGACAGGGAGGCGAAAAACTGTTTTTT. It is translated as CASSSRQGGEKLFF. Full variable domain (outside the CDR3, taken from reference TRBV19 and TRBJ1-4): DGGITQSPKYLFRKEGQNVTLSCEQNLNHDAMYWYRQDPGQGLRLIYYSQIVNDFQKGDIAEGYSVSREKKESFPLTVTSAQKNPTAFYLCASSSRQGGEKLFFGSGTQLSVL.

V usage is TRBV28 and J usage is TRBJ1-6; no clear D. The CDR3 contains 13 residues. V shed 6 bases and J shed 7 bases, with 10 bases lying between them. Germline loops: CDR1 MDHEN, CDR2 SYDVKM. CDR3 in amino acids: CASRRDPNSPLHF. The CDR3 DNA reads as TGTGCCAGCAGGCGTGACCCGAATTCACCCCTCCACTTT.

This clone was counted only a few times. The chain employs TRBV19 and TRBJ1-1; 7 bases align to TRBD1. The CDR3 is made up of 14 amino acids. CDR1 is LNHDA, CDR2 SQIVND, per germline (reference sequence). V was pared by 4 bases and J by 5 bases, with 7 bases of the junction left unmatched. Here the CDR3 DNA reads TGTGCCAGTAGTACCCGACAGGGAAGTACTGAAGCTTTCTTT. Protein: CASSTRQGSTEAFF. The full variable domain, in which reference TRBV19 and TRBJ1-1 provide the parts outside the CDR3, is DGGITQSPKYLFRKEGQNVTLSCEQNLNHDAMYWYRQDPGQGLRLIYYSQIVNDFQKGDIAEGYSVSREKKESFPLTVTSAQKNPTAFYLCASSTRQGSTEAFFGQGTRLTVV.

This clone was recorded only once. This chain uses TRBV6-4 with TRBJ1-1; D not resolved. This CDR3 spans 17 amino acids. CDR1 is MRHNA and CDR2 is SNTAGT in the germline V gene. Trimming cost V 2 bases and J 1 base, with 17 bases left between them. CDR3 in amino acids: CASSDLPKRRENTEAFF. For the CDR3, the DNA is TGTGCCAGCAGTGACCTTCCTAAGAGGCGGGAGAACACTGAAGCTTTCTTT.

DNA for the CDR3: TGTGCCAGTCGCCAAGGGCCGGGGGGGGTTAATCAGCCCCAGCATTTT. It yields the protein CASRQGPGGVNQPQHF. The chain uses TRBV19 and TRBJ1-5; TRBD1 is a possible D gene (5 bases). Germline loops: CDR1 LNHDA, CDR2 SQIVND (reference sequence). The V end was cut by 8 bases, the J end by 4 bases, with 21 bases between. The CDR3 loop spans 16 amino acids.

J is TRBJ2-7 and V is TRBV27; 8 bases are a match to TRBD2. In germline, CDR1 is MNHEY, CDR2 SMNVEV (reference sequence). CDR3 length equals 16 residues. J was trimmed by 3 bases and V by 6 bases; bases with no gene match: 13. The CDR3 DNA reads as TGTGCCAGCAGACCCCACGGGAGGGGGATCCTCTACGAGCAGTACTTC. Amino acids: CASRPHGRGILYEQYF.

The chain uses TRBV19 and TRBJ1-5; D not certain. The CDR3 sequence is 15 residues long. The germline CDR1 and CDR2 sequences are LNHDA and SQIVND (reference sequence). V gave up 8 bases and J gave up 5 bases, with 19 bases separating them. The CDR3 DNA follows: TGTGCCAGTCGGTCTCGGACCTCCCCTCATCAGCCCCAGCATTTT. It yields the protein CASRSRTSPHQPQHF.

The chain recombines TRBV5-8 with TRBJ1-5; D is unclear. From germline, CDR1 is SGHTS and CDR2 YDEGEE. V lost 5 bases and J 5 bases, leaving 17 bases between the germline ends. This CDR3 has 15 amino acids. The CDR3 nucleotides are TGTGCCAGCAGGAGGAGAGGCGGGCTTGATCAGCCCCAGCATTTT. This translates into CASRRRGGLDQPQHF.

This clone showed up just a few times. The rearrangement uses TRBV6-5 and TRBJ1-4; D uncertain. Germline V lookup: CDR1 MNHEY, CDR2 SVGAGI. V lost 7 bases and J lost 8, with 8 bases in between. The CDR3 runs 11 residues. The CDR3 reads CASTGGEKLFF. DNA for the CDR3: TGTGCCAGCACAGGAGGAGAAAAACTGTTTTTT.

This clone was observed a handful of times. The rearrangement uses TRBV3-1 (or the pseudogene TRBV3-2) and TRBJ1-2, with 8 bases matching TRBD1. The CDR3 contains 15 residues. The germline V gene encodes CDR1 LGHDT and CDR2 YNNKEL (reference sequence). Germline trimming cut 1 base from V and 4 bases from J; bases unmatched to any gene: 5. This chain's CDR3 is CASSQGTGRGYGYTF. CDR3 nucleotide sequence: TGTGCCAGCAGCCAAGGGACAGGGAGGGGCTATGGCTACACCTTC.

The J gene is TRBJ2-1, the V gene TRBV9, with D perhaps matching TRBD1 or TRBD2 (5 bases each). The CDR3 totals 15 residues. The V gene's germline CDR1 is SGDLS and CDR2 YYNGEE. Deletions cut 0 bases from V and 8 bases from J, with 15 bases between. DNA of the CDR3: TGTGCCAGCAGCGTAGAAGGGACCAGAAAGGATGAGCAGTTCTTC. Its translation: CASSVEGTRKDEQFF.

This clone was counted a few times. The chain combines TRBV3-1 (or the pseudogene TRBV3-2) with TRBJ1-2, with 8 bases aligning to TRBD1. Germline trimming cut 4 bases from V and 4 bases from J; bases unmatched to any gene: 8. The germline gives CDR1 LGHDT, CDR2 YNNKEL (reference sequence). There are 15 residues in the CDR3. CDR3 loop: CASSLRDRPLYGYTF. In DNA, the CDR3 is TGTGCCAGCAGCCTTCGGGACAGGCCGCTCTATGGCTACACCTTC.

This CDR3 is CASSRQGASYGYTF. Written as DNA, the CDR3 is TGTGCCAGCAGCCGACAGGGGGCGAGCTATGGCTACACCTTC. The gene calls are TRBV6-5 and TRBJ1-2; 10 positions agree with TRBD1. CDR1 and CDR2 from the germline V gene are MNHEY and SVGAGI. The V segment lost 6 bases and the J segment 4 bases; nucleotides outside the gene matches: 5. The CDR3 contains 14 residues.

The chain employs TRBV6-2 or TRBV6-3 and TRBJ1-5; D unclear. Germline V CDR1 and CDR2: MNHEY, SVGEGT. V was trimmed by 6 bases and J by 7 bases, leaving 13 bases between them. CDR3 length: 13 amino acids. CDR3 DNA sequence: TGTGCCAGCAGCCTACTCCCAGAGCAGCCCCAGCATTTT. Its translation: CASSLLPEQPQHF.

The chain combines TRBV9 with TRBJ1-5, with a weak D call TRBD1 (5 bases). This CDR3 is built from 15 residues. In germline, CDR1 is SGDLS, CDR2 YYNGEE. Trimming left V 0 bases short and J 6 bases short, with 13 bases between. The CDR3 protein is CASSVGAGDGQPQHF. The DNA of the CDR3 is TGTGCCAGCAGCGTAGGGGCGGGGGACGGTCAGCCCCAGCATTTT.

A few counts support this clone. The genes are TRBV4-2 and TRBJ2-2; weak D call: TRBD1 (6 bases). The CDR3 has 15 amino acids. Looked up from germline, CDR1 is LGHNA and CDR2 is YNFKEQ. Trimming stripped 7 bases from V and 5 bases from J, with 17 bases between. CDR3 bases: TGTGCCAGCATGAGAGAACAGGGTGGAACCGGGGAGCTGTTTTTT. Protein sequence: CASMREQGGTGELFF.

The gene calls are TRBV29-1 and TRBJ1-2; TRBD1 might be the D (5 bases). Germline CDR1 SQVTM, CDR2 ANQGSEA. Trimming cost V 7 bases and J 2 bases, with 14 bases left between them. CDR3 length: 13 residues. The CDR3 loop is CSAAGTGNYGYTF. In DNA form, the CDR3 reads TGCAGCGCAGCCGGGACCGGCAACTATGGCTACACCTTC.

The V call is TRBV7-2, the J call TRBJ1-4; D not resolved. Germline V gene sequence: CDR1 SGHTA, CDR2 FQGNSA. The germline V and J ends were trimmed by 3 bases and 0 bases, with 5 bases remaining between them. The CDR3 extends over 14 amino acids. CDR3 sequence (DNA): TGTGCCAGCAGCTTGGGAGCAACTAATGAAAAACTGTTTTTT. It yields the protein CASSLGATNEKLFF. The whole variable domain, remainder taken from reference TRBV7-2 and TRBJ1-4, is GAGVSQSPSNKVTEKGKDVELRCDPISGHTALYWYRQSLGQGLEFLIYFQGNSAPDKSGLPSDRFSAERTGGSVSTLTIQRTQQEDSAVYLCASSLGATNEKLFFGSGTQLSVL.

The V call is TRBV5-1, the J call TRBJ2-1, with 10 bases identical to TRBD2. The J segment lost 3 bases and the V segment lost 5 bases, leaving 5 bases of the junction unmatched. There are 15 residues in the CDR3. The V gene's germline CDR1 is SGHRS and CDR2 YFSETQ. The chain's CDR3 is CASRKGLANYNEQFF. DNA of the CDR3: TGCGCCAGCAGGAAGGGACTAGCGAACTACAATGAGCAGTTCTTC.

This clone was counted a single time. The V and J genes are TRBV30 and TRBJ1-6, with a tentative D call TRBD1 (5 bases). Germline CDR1 and CDR2: GTSNPN and SVGIG (reference sequence). Trimming left V 4 bases short and J 3 bases short, with 7 bases between. This CDR3 has 13 residues. The chain's CDR3 is CAWTGHYNSPLHF. DNA of the CDR3: TGTGCCTGGACAGGACACTATAATTCACCCCTCCACTTT.

This clone was seen more than once but under ten times. V is TRBV6-5 and J is TRBJ1-6; D unclear. Trimming left V 2 bases short and J 5 bases short, with 7 bases between. Germline values: CDR1 MNHEY, CDR2 SVGAGI. The CDR3 length is 14 residues. The chain's CDR3 is CASSYRTNNSPLHF. The CDR3, as DNA: TGTGCCAGCAGTTACAGGACCAATAATTCACCCCTCCACTTT.

J is TRBJ2-1 and V is TRBV5-5, with D perhaps TRBD2 (7 bases). CDR1 is SGHKS and CDR2 is YYEKEE in the germline V gene (reference sequence). CDR3 length: 17 amino acids. The ends were cut back, 6 bases at V and 9 bases at J, with 28 bases in the middle. The CDR3 sequence: CASTAIFRDTPGGEQFF. The CDR3 region has the DNA TGTGCCAGCACCGCAATATTCCGGGACACACCGGGGGGTGAGCAGTTCTTC.

The chain carries TRBV15 and TRBJ1-4, with unresolved D. V was trimmed by 0 bases and J by 7 bases, leaving 12 bases between them. The CDR3 covers 15 residues. CDR1 is LNHNV, CDR2 YYDKDF, per germline (reference sequence). The chain's CDR3 is CATSRDGGSLEKLFF. In nucleotides, the CDR3 is TGTGCCACCAGCAGAGATGGCGGAAGTCTTGAAAAACTGTTTTTT. Combining the CDR3 with reference TRBV15 and TRBJ1-4 gives the whole variable domain DAMVIQNPRYQVTQFGKPVTLSCSQTLNHNVMYWYQQKSSQAPKLLFHYYDKDFNNEADTPDNFQSRRPNTSFCFLDIRSPGLGDTAMYLCATSRDGGSLEKLFFGSGTQLSVL.

The chain has TRBV12-2 and TRBJ2-7; TRBD1 reflects the table's D call only, with no check against the DNA. TRBV12-2 is a listed pseudogene. This CDR3 is built from 16 residues. CDR3 amino acids: CASRLELRDRGYEQYF. CDR3 bases: TGTGCAAGTCGCTTAGAACTCCGGGACAGGGGCTACGAGCAGTACTTC.